This T cell receptor (beta chain) was captured by sequencing in a study of control samples from healthy donors and cancer patients. From germline, CDR1 is SGHTA and CDR2 FQGTGA. The CDR3 is 14 residues long. V lost 3 bases, J lost 6 bases, and 9 bases lay in between. The method was immunoSEQ multiplex PCR; TCRdb's version includes in-frame clones alone and lacks a portion of them. The sample records roughly 200,000 clones, 90% to 95% being singletons. This chain uses TRBV7-3 with TRBJ1-6; maybe TRBD1 (5 bases). The receptor was derived from a man aged 30 to 39 in good health. The source material was blood. The DNA of the CDR3 is TGTGCCAGCAGCTTGGGGCAGATTAATTCACCCCTCCACTTT. Its protein product is CASSLGQINSPLHF.